A single sample is the source of the 21 T cell receptor beta chains below, sequenced in a study of T cell changes during pregnancy in multiple sclerosis. Clones were read by immunoSEQ multiplex PCR, and TCRdb kept only the in-frame ones, dropping some. The sample has approximately 50,000 clones, 80% to 95% seen once; the top ten hold approximately 0.61%. The specimen was CD4+ T cells from peripheral blood mononuclear cells, collected after pregnancy. These receptors came from a female donor in good health, enrolled as a control in a pregnancy study.

The chain links TRBV28 to TRBJ2-5, with TRBD1 identical over 7 bases. Germline CDR1 and CDR2: MDHEN and SYDVKM. The V and J ends lost 5 bases and 5 bases, in that order; junction bases with no gene match: 8. The CDR3 covers 14 residues. The CDR3 sequence: CASSRQGPGETQYF. The CDR3 DNA reads as TGTGCCAGCAGTCGACAGGGTCCGGGGGAGACCCAGTACTTC.

The chain combines TRBV5-6 with TRBJ2-3, with 9 bases that match TRBD1. The CDR3 is made up of 15 amino acids. Germline values: CDR1 SGHDT, CDR2 YYEEEE. Trimming took 4 bases from V and 4 from J; bases not matched to a gene: 7. The CDR3 is CASSPGQGVADTQYF. The CDR3 coding sequence is TGTGCCAGCAGCCCGGGACAGGGAGTAGCAGATACGCAGTATTTT.

This sequence joins TRBV10-3 and TRBJ2-7, with 13 bases matching TRBD2. Germline-derived CDR1 and CDR2 are ENHRY and SYGVKD. Trimming at V came to 4 bases and at J to 5 bases, leaving 5 bases not matched to a gene. The CDR3 runs to 15 residues. The CDR3 sequence is CAISAGLAGNHEQYF. The CDR3 bases are TGTGCCATCAGTGCGGGACTAGCGGGGAACCACGAGCAGTACTTC.

The genes are TRBV28 and TRBJ1-2; maybe TRBD1 (5 bases). The CDR3 runs to 12 residues. From germline, CDR1 is MDHEN and CDR2 SYDVKM. V dropped 10 bases and J dropped 4 bases, with 13 bases sitting between them. For the CDR3, the DNA is TGTGCCATCTCCACAGGATCCTATGGCTACACCTTC. It specifies CAISTGSYGYTF.

The chain employs TRBV2 and TRBJ2-1, with TRBD2 matching over 13 bases. Germline V gene sequence: CDR1 SNHLY, CDR2 FYNNEI. The CDR3 loop spans 17 amino acids. Trimming took 9 bases from V and 0 from J; bases not matched to a gene: 8. This chain's CDR3 is CARRLAGGLSSYNEQFF. The DNA of the CDR3 is TGTGCCAGAAGACTAGCGGGAGGCTTGAGCTCCTACAATGAGCAGTTCTTC. The full variable domain, completed using reference TRBV2 and TRBJ2-1, is EPEVTQTPSHQVTQMGQEVILRCVPISNHLYFYWYRQILGQKVEFLVSFYNNEISEKSEIFDDQFSVERPDGSNFTLKIRSTKLEDSAMYFCARRLAGGLSSYNEQFFGPGTRLTVL.

This sequence joins TRBV5-1 and TRBJ2-3; 16 bases align to TRBD2. The J segment lost 4 bases and the V segment lost 7 bases, leaving 6 bases of the junction unmatched. Germline CDR1 is SGHRS and CDR2 is YFSETQ. The CDR3 loop spans 16 amino acids. CDR3 nucleotides: TGCGCCAGCTCGGGACTAGCGGGAGGGGGGGCAGATACGCAGTATTTT. Protein sequence: CASSGLAGGGADTQYF.

CDR3 residues: CASSPRTELTEAFF. The DNA for the CDR3 is TGTGCCAGCTCACCCCGGACAGAACTCACTGAAGCTTTCTTT. The chain has TRBV18 and TRBJ1-1, with D possibly matching TRBD1 (6 bases). CDR1 and CDR2 (germline): KGHSH, LQKENI. CDR3 length: 14 amino acids. Trimming stripped 3 bases from V and 4 bases from J, with 12 bases between.

The rearrangement joins TRBV5-1 to TRBJ2-7, with 9 nucleotides matching TRBD1. From germline, CDR1 is SGHRS and CDR2 YFSETQ. This CDR3 is built from 15 residues. The V segment lost 2 bases and the J segment 5 bases; nucleotides outside the gene matches: 8. CDR3 DNA: TGCGCCAGCAGCTTAGGACAGGGGTATAGCGACGAGCAGTACTTC. This encodes CASSLGQGYSDEQYF.

This clone was seen only once. The chain combines TRBV7-2 with TRBJ2-3; D may be TRBD1 (6 bases). Trimming cost V 1 base and J 2 bases, with 10 bases left between them. The CDR3 sequence is 15 residues long. Germline values: CDR1 SGHTA, CDR2 FQGNSA. CDR3 DNA: TGTGCCAGCAGCTTAGTTTGGGACAACACAGATACGCAGTATTTT. Protein: CASSLVWDNTDTQYF.

The rearrangement links TRBV10-3 to TRBJ2-7; D is perhaps TRBD1 (5 bases). Germline V gene data show CDR1 as ENHRY and CDR2 as SYGVKD. The CDR3 contains 12 residues. V lost 10 bases, J lost 5 bases, and 15 bases lay in between. The CDR3 loop is CATSTVEDEQYF. The CDR3, as DNA: TGTGCCACATCGACAGTAGAGGACGAGCAGTACTTC.

The chain carries TRBV15 and TRBJ1-1; D is ambiguous. This CDR3 spans 17 amino acids. The ends were cut back, 1 base at V and 0 bases at J, with 15 bases in the middle. In germline, CDR1 is LNHNV, CDR2 YYDKDF (reference sequence). This CDR3 is CATSRALPAGLNTEAFF. Here the CDR3 DNA reads TGTGCCACCAGCAGAGCCCTACCCGCGGGGTTGAACACTGAAGCTTTCTTT.

The chain combines TRBV9 with TRBJ2-3; a weak D match, TRBD1 (6 bases). Germline CDR1 reads SGDLS; CDR2 reads YYNGEE. CDR3 length equals 14 residues. The V end lost 6 bases, the J end lost 2 bases, and 13 bases lay between the germline ends. This CDR3 reads CASNPGVSTDTQYF. As DNA, the CDR3 is TGTGCCAGCAACCCAGGGGTTTCCACAGATACGCAGTATTTT.

The V and J genes are TRBV6-5 and TRBJ2-7; 8 bases line up with TRBD1. The V and J ends lost 4 bases and 5 bases, in that order; junction bases with no gene match: 10. Per germline, CDR1 MNHEY and CDR2 SVGAGI. This CDR3 spans 15 amino acids. The CDR3 sequence is CASSSPGGFTNEQYF. The CDR3 region has the DNA TGTGCCAGCAGTTCGCCAGGGGGCTTTACGAACGAGCAGTACTTC.

The chain links TRBV10-3 to TRBJ1-5; D not resolved. Germline assignment: CDR1 ENHRY and CDR2 SYGVKD. This CDR3 has 13 amino acids. V was trimmed by 8 bases and J by 1 base, leaving 9 bases between them. The CDR3 DNA is TGTGCCATCCGTGGCGCAAGCAATCAGCCCCAGCATTTT. As protein: CAIRGASNQPQHF.

The chain uses TRBV15 and TRBJ2-3, with 9 bases lining up with TRBD1. The CDR3 consists of 16 residues. Trimming at V came to 5 bases and at J to 6 bases, leaving 12 bases not matched to a gene. CDR1 and CDR2 (germline): LNHNV, YYDKDF (reference sequence). The CDR3 coding sequence is TGTGCCACCAGCGCCCGGACAGGGGTGCCAACTGATACGCAGTATTTT. It encodes CATSARTGVPTDTQYF.

This rearrangement joins TRBV4-2 to TRBJ2-7; possible D gene TRBD2, 5 bases. CDR3 length: 15 residues. The V gene's germline CDR1 is LGHNA and CDR2 YNFKEQ. V lost 4 bases and J lost 4, with 17 bases in between. Here the CDR3 reads CASSRTGTSRYEQYF. DNA of the CDR3: TGTGCCAGCAGCCGCACGGGAACTAGTCGGTACGAGCAGTACTTC.

The chain combines TRBV5-4 with TRBJ2-5, with 7 bases matching TRBD2. Germline trimming cut 2 bases from V and 4 bases from J; bases unmatched to any gene: 11. Germline CDR1 is SGHNT and CDR2 is YYREEE (reference sequence). This CDR3 region has 16 residues. Here the CDR3 reads CASSFRSTGGGETQYF. Here the CDR3 DNA reads TGTGCCAGCAGCTTTCGTTCAACGGGGGGTGGAGAGACCCAGTACTTC.

The chain employs TRBV11-2 and TRBJ1-3; D remains unclear. Trimming removed 1 base from V and 0 bases from J, with 10 bases in between. Germline V gene data show CDR1 as SGHAT and CDR2 as FQNNGV. This CDR3 has 16 residues. The CDR3 region has the DNA TGTGCCAGCAGCTTAGTCGGGAGAACCTCTGGAAACACCATATATTTT. As protein: CASSLVGRTSGNTIYF.

The V call is TRBV7-9, the J call TRBJ1-5; no clear D gene. CDR3 length: 13 residues. Germline CDR1 SEHNR, CDR2 FQNEAQ (reference sequence). With 7 bases removed from V and 2 bases from J, the gap between germline ends came to 9 bases. The CDR3: CASTQRGNQPQHF. The CDR3 DNA reads as TGTGCCAGCACCCAGCGGGGCAATCAGCCCCAGCATTTT.

This sequence joins TRBV7-6 and TRBJ1-5; 12 nucleotides match TRBD1. Germline CDR1 reads SGHVS; CDR2 reads FNYEAQ. Trimming removed 2 bases from V and 2 bases from J; junction bases left unmatched: 10. The CDR3 extends over 19 amino acids. The CDR3, as DNA: TGTGCCAGCAGCTTATGGGGGACAGGGGGCAGGGGAGGCAATCAGCCCCAGCATTTT. As protein: CASSLWGTGGRGGNQPQHF.

The count of this clone is one. The chain links TRBV11-3 to TRBJ2-1; TRBD1 matches 9 bases. In germline, CDR1 is SGHNT, CDR2 YENEEA. V shed 2 bases and J 10 bases; nucleotides not matched to a gene: 21. This CDR3 spans 19 amino acids. Here the CDR3 reads CASSLSTGGVGGVPREQFF. Here the CDR3 DNA reads TGTGCCAGCAGCTTATCAACAGGGGGCGTGGGGGGGGTTCCGCGGGAGCAGTTCTTC.